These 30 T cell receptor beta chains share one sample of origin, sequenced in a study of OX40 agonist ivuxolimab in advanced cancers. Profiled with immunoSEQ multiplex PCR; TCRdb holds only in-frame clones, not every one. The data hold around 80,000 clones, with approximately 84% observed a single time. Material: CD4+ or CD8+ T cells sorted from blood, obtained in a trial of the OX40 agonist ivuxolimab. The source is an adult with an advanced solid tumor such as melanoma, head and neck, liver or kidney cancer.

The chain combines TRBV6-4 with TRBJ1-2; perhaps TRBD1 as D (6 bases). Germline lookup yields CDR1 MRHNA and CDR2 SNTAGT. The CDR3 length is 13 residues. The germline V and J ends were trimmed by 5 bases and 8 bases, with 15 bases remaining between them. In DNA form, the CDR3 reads TGTGCCAGCAGTTACATAGGGGGGAACGGCTACACCTTC. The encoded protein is CASSYIGGNGYTF.

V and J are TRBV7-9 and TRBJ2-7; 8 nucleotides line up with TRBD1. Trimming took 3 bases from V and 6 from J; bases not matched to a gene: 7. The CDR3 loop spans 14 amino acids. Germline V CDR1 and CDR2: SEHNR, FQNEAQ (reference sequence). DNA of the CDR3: TGTGCCAGCAGCTTGGGACAGGCAATGGGCGAGCAGTACTTC. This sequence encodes CASSLGQAMGEQYF.

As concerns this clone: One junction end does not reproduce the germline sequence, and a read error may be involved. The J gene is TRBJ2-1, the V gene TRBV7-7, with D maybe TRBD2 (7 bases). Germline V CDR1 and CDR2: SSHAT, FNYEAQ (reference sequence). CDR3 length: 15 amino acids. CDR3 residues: CASSPRGSGVNEQFF. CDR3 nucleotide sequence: TGTGCTAGCAGCCCAAGGGGGAGCGGGGTCAATGAGCAGTTCTTC.

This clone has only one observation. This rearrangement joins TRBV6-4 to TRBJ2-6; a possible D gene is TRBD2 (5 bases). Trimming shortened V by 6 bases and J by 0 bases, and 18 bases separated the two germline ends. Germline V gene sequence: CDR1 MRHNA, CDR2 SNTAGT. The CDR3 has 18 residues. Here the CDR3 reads CASSERGFPISGANVLTF. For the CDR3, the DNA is TGTGCCAGCAGCGAGCGAGGGTTCCCTATCTCTGGGGCCAACGTCCTGACTTTC.

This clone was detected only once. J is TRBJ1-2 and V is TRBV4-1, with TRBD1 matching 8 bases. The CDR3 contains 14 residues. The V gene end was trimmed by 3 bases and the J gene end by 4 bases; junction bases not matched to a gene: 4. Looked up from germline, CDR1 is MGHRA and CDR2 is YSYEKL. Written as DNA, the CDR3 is TGCGCCAGCAGCCACTCGGACAGGGCCTATGGCTACACCTTC. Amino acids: CASSHSDRAYGYTF.

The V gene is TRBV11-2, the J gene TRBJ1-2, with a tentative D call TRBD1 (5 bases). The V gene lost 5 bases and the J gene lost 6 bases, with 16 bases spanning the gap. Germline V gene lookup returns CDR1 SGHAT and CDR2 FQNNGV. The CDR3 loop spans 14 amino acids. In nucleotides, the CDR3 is TGTGCCAGCAGCCTCAATCAGGGAGGAAATGGCTACACCTTC. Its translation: CASSLNQGGNGYTF.

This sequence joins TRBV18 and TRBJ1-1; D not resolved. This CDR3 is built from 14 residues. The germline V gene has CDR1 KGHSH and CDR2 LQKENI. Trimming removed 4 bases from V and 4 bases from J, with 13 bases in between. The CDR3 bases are TGTGCCAGCTCACAAACCGGTTTGCCCACTGAAGCTTTCTTT. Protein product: CASSQTGLPTEAFF.

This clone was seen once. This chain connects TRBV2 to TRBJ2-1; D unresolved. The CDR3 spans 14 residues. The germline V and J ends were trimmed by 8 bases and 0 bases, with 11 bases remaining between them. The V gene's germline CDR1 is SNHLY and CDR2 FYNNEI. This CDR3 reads CASHRASSYNEQFF. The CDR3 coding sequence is TGTGCCAGCCATCGTGCTAGCTCCTACAATGAGCAGTTCTTC.

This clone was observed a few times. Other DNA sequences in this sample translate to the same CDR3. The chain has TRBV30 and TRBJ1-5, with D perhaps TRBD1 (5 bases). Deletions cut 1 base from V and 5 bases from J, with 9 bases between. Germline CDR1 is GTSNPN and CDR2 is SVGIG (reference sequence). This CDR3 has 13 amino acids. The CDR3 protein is CAWSGGLDQPQHF. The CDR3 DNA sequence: TGTGCCTGGAGTGGGGGGTTGGATCAGCCCCAGCATTTT.

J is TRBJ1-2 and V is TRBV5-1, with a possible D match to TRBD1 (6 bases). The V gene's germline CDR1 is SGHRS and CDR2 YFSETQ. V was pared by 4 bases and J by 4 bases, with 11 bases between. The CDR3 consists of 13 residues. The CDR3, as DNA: TGCGCCAGCAGCCCAGGGGAGATCTATGGCTACACCTTC. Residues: CASSPGEIYGYTF.

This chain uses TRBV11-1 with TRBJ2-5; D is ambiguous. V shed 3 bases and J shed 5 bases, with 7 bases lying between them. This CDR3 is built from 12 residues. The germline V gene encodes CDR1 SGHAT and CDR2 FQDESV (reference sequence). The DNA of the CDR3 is TGTGCCAGCAGCTTGACGTGGGAGACCCAGTACTTC. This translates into CASSLTWETQYF.

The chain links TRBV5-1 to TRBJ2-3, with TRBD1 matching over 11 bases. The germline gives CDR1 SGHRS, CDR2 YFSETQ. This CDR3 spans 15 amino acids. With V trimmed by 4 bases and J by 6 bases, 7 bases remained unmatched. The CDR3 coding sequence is TGCGCCAGCAGCCCGGGGACAGGGGGTTCGGATACGCAGTATTTT. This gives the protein CASSPGTGGSDTQYF.

CDR3 region: CASSRGQLSSYEQYF. CDR3 bases: TGTGCCAGCAGCCGGGGACAGTTGTCCTCCTACGAGCAGTACTTC. The chain couples TRBV14 to TRBJ2-7, with 7 nucleotides matching TRBD1. Germline-derived CDR1 and CDR2 are SGHDN and FVKESK. V was clipped by 4 bases and J by 0 bases; unmatched bases: 6. The CDR3 has 15 amino acids.

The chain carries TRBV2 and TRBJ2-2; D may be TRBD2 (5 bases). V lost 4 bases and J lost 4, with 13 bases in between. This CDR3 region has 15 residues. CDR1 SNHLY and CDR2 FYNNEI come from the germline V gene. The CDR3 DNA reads TGTGCCAGCAGTGGGACTTTAAGGAGCACCGGGGAGCTGTTTTTT. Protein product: CASSGTLRSTGELFF.

CDR3 loop: CASSWNTGELFF. CDR3 nucleotides: TGTGCCAGCAGCTGGAACACCGGGGAGCTGTTTTTT. This sequence joins TRBV7-6 and TRBJ2-2; no firm D call. The CDR3 has 12 residues. Trimming pared 4 bases from V and 1 base from J, leaving 1 base between. The germline V gene encodes CDR1 SGHVS and CDR2 FNYEAQ.

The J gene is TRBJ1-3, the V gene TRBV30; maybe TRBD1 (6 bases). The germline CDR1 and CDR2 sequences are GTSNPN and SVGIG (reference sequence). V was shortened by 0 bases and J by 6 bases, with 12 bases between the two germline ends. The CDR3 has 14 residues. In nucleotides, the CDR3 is TGTGCCTGGAGTGTAGGGACATCAGAAAACACCATATATTTT. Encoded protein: CAWSVGTSENTIYF.

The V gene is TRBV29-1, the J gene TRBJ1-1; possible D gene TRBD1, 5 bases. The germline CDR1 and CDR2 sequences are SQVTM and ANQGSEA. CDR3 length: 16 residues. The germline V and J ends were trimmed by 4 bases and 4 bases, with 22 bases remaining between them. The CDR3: CSVAGGDAFLGTEAFF. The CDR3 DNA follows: TGCAGCGTTGCGGGGGGGGATGCGTTTTTAGGCACTGAAGCTTTCTTT.

CDR3 DNA: TGTGCCTGGAGGAACCGGGACGGACTTGGGCAGCCCCAGCATTTT. This gives the protein CAWRNRDGLGQPQHF. This chain connects TRBV30 to TRBJ1-5; D may be TRBD1 (5 bases). Trimming removed 3 bases at V and 7 bases at J, with 19 bases between. The germline CDR1 and CDR2 sequences are GTSNPN and SVGIG (reference sequence). The CDR3 runs to 15 residues.

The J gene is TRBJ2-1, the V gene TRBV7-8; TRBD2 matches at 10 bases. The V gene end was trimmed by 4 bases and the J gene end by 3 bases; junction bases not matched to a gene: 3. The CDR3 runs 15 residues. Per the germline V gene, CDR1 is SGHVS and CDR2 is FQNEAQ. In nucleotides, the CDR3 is TGTGCCAGCAGCTCGGGACTAGCGTACTACAATGAGCAGTTCTTC. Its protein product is CASSSGLAYYNEQFF.

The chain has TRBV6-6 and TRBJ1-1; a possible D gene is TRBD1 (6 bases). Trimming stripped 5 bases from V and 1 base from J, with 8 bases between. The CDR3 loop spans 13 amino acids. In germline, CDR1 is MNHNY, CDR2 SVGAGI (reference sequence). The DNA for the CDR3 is TGTGCCAGCAGTCGACAGGCGAACACTGAAGCTTTCTTT. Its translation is CASSRQANTEAFF.

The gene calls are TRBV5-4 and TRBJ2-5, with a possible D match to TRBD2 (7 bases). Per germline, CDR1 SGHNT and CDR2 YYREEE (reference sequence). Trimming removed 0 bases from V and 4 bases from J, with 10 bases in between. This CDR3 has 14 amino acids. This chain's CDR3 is CASSLERGGETQYF. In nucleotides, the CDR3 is TGTGCCAGCAGCTTGGAGAGGGGGGGAGAGACCCAGTACTTC. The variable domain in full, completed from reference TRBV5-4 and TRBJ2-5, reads ETGVTQSPTHLIKTRGQQVTLRCSSQSGHNTVSWYQQALGQGPQFIFQYYREEENGRGNFPPRFSGLQFPNYSSELNVNALELDDSALYLCASSLERGGETQYFGPGTRLLVL.

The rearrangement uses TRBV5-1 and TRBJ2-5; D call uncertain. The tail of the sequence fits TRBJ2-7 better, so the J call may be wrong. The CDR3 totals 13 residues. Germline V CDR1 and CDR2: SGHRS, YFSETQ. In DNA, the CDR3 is TGCGCCAGCAGCTTGAGGGCAGATTACGAGCAGTACTTC. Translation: CASSLRADYEQYF.

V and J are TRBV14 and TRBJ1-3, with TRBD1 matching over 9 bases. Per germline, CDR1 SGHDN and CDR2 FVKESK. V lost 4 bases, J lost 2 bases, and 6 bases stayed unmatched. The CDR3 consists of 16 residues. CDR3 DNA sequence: TGTGCCAGCAGCCTACTGGGACAGGGCCCTGGAAACACCATATATTTT. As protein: CASSLLGQGPGNTIYF.

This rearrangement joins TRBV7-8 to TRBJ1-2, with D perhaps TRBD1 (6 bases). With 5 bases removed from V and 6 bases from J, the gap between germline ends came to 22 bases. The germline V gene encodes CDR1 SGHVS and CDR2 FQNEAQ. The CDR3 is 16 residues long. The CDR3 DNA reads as TGTGCCAGCAGCCGAGCCCCAGGGGTGGGGGGGAATGGCTACACCTTC. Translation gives CASSRAPGVGGNGYTF.

CDR3 residues: CSAPGAETQYF. The CDR3, as DNA: TGCAGTGCCCCGGGTGCAGAGACCCAGTACTTC. This chain uses TRBV20-1 with TRBJ2-5; D gene ambiguous. The CDR3 is 11 amino acids. V lost 6 bases and J lost 4, with 9 bases in between. Germline-derived CDR1 and CDR2 are DFQATT and SNEGSKA (reference sequence).

CDR3 amino acids: CASSEANQPQHF. CDR3 DNA: TGCGCCAGCAGTGAGGCCAATCAGCCCCAGCATTTT. This chain links TRBV10-2 with TRBJ1-5; no clear D gene. The CDR3 is made up of 12 amino acids. Germline V lookup: CDR1 WSHSY, CDR2 SAAADI. Between the trimmed V and J ends, which lost 2 bases and 3 bases, there was a span of 2 bases.

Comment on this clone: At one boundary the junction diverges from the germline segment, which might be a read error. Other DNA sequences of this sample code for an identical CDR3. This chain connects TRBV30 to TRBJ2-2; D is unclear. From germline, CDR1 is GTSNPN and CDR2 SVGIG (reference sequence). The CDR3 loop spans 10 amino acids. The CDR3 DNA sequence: TGTGCCTGGATCGCCGGAGAGCTGTTTTTT. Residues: CAWIAGELFF.

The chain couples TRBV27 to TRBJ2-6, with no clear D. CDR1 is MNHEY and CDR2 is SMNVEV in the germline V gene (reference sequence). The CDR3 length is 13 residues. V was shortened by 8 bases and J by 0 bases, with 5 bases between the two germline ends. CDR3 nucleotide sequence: TGTGCCAGCCGACTCTCTGGGGCCAACGTCCTGACTTTC. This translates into CASRLSGANVLTF.

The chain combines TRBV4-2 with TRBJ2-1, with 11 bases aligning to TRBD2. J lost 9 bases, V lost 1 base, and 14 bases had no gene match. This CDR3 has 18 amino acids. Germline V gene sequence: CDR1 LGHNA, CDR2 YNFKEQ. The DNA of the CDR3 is TGTGCCAGCAGCCAAGTAGGGAGGCTAGCGGGAGGTGGGGGTGAGCAGTTCTTC. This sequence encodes CASSQVGRLAGGGGEQFF.

The CDR3 sequence is CASSRQRLARTYEQYF. The CDR3 bases are TGTGCCAGCAGCCGTCAAAGACTAGCGCGAACCTACGAGCAGTACTTC. The chain has TRBV5-8 and TRBJ2-7, with 8 bases lining up with TRBD2. CDR3 length equals 16 residues. V gave up 4 bases and J gave up 2 bases; unmatched junction bases: 11. CDR1 is SGHTS and CDR2 is YDEGEE in the germline V gene.